Described below is a single T cell receptor (beta chain) sequence and its context. Its antigen is currently unknown. Assay: immunoSEQ multiplex PCR; the TCRdb copy retains only in-frame clones and omits some. The table records about 2.2 million clones, roughly 91% of them present only once. The entry originates in a study of shared clonotypes between healthy human individuals. Naive CD8 cells lacked CD45RO, underwent positive selection for CCR7 and left out terminally differentiated effector memory CD45RA+ cells. Per germline, CDR1 MDHEN and CDR2 SYDVKM. The CDR3 loop spans 14 amino acids. Trimming took off 2 bases at V and 3 bases at J, with 10 bases between the two ends. Findings of the study overall: Clonotype sharing among donors was expected to depend on sequencing depth. Sorted-subset sequencing was shown by rarefaction to be incomplete despite large depth.

The receptor comes from a man younger than 35 in good health. Some clones in this sample may be carry-over from other donors' samples. Input material: naive CD8+ T cells from PBMCs. V and J are TRBV28 and TRBJ1-2, with no clear D. DNA of the CDR3: TGTGCCAGCAGTTTACGGCTGACGTACTATGGCTACACCTTC. The encoded protein is CASSLRLTYYGYTF.